Listed here are 22 T cell receptor beta chains from one sample, sequenced in a study of T cells after yellow fever vaccination. TCRdb used MiXCR to reprocess the 5' RACE reads, holding one entry per CDR3 protein. The table lists 450,000 to 550,000 distinct CDR3 sequences, 20% to 25% of them singletons. The input for sequencing was PBMCs, taken 21 days after the first yellow fever vaccination. These receptors all come from a man aged 18 to 30 who received the YFV17D yellow fever vaccine.

The chain carries TRBV10-3 and TRBJ2-3, with 11 bases aligning to TRBD2. CDR1 ENHRY and CDR2 SYGVKD come from the germline V gene. The CDR3 sequence is 16 residues long. Trimming at V came to 6 bases and at J to 1 base, leaving 6 bases not matched to a gene. In DNA, the CDR3 is TGTGCCATCAGCAAGATAGCGGGGGGGGGCACAGATACGCAGTATTTT. Its protein product is CAISKIAGGGTDTQYF.

This clonotype was counted at least ten times. This chain uses TRBV14 with TRBJ1-1; D unclear. The CDR3 is 13 residues long. V was clipped by 6 bases and J by 4 bases, with 12 bases between them. Germline CDR1 is SGHDN and CDR2 is FVKESK. In nucleotides, the CDR3 is TGTGCCAGCAGTATTTCTGGTGGCACTGAAGCTTTCTTT. This sequence encodes CASSISGGTEAFF.

This clonotype was counted between two and nine times. The CDR3 nucleotides are TGTGCCAGCAGCTTTTATGGGGGGGGCTCCTACGAGCAGTACGTC. Translation: CASSFYGGGSYEQYV. This sequence joins TRBV7-2 and TRBJ2-7, with 7 bases that match TRBD2. CDR1 and CDR2 (germline): SGHTA, FQGNSA. Unmatched junction bases numbered 5, after V lost 3 bases and J lost 0 bases. The CDR3 extends over 15 amino acids.

In its sample, this clonotype was seen a few times. As DNA, the CDR3 is TGTGCCAGCAGCCCAGACCGGGACAGGGGGGACAATGAGCAGTTCTTC. Residues: CASSPDRDRGDNEQFF. The chain employs TRBV11-2 and TRBJ2-1; TRBD1 matches 11 bases. Trimming at V came to 5 bases and at J to 5 bases, leaving 8 bases not matched to a gene. This CDR3 contains 16 residues. Germline V gene data show CDR1 as SGHAT and CDR2 as FQNNGV.

The chain uses TRBV7-8 and TRBJ2-5, with TRBD2 as a possible D gene (5 bases). CDR3 length: 15 residues. Germline-derived CDR1 and CDR2 are SGHVS and FQNEAQ. Trimming shortened V by 1 base and J by 5 bases, and 14 bases separated the two germline ends. CDR3 loop: CASSLGLASPETQYF. The CDR3 region has the DNA TGTGCCAGCAGCTTAGGGCTAGCCTCCCCGGAGACCCAGTACTTC.

This clonotype was counted a few times. V usage is TRBV6-5 and J usage is TRBJ2-5; perhaps TRBD1 as D (7 bases). Trimming removed 4 bases from V and 5 bases from J, with 14 bases in between. The CDR3 spans 14 residues. Germline CDR1 reads MNHEY; CDR2 reads SVGAGI. The CDR3: CASSSVSGGETQYF. In DNA, the CDR3 is TGTGCCAGCAGTTCCGTGTCAGGGGGGGAGACCCAGTACTTC.

This clonotype has more than one count but fewer than ten. The chain has TRBV7-2 and TRBJ1-1; TRBD1 aligns across 7 bases. With V trimmed by 5 bases and J by 1 base, 4 bases remained unmatched. There are 14 residues in the CDR3. CDR1 SGHTA and CDR2 FQGNSA come from the germline V gene. The CDR3 sequence is CASSTRTGNTEAFF. Here the CDR3 DNA reads TGTGCCAGCAGCACCCGGACAGGGAACACTGAAGCTTTCTTT.

This clonotype was seen more than once but under ten times. The CDR3 region has the DNA TGTGCCAGTAGTATTAATGGAAGGGGATTGGGCTATGGCTACACCTTC. This translates into CASSINGRGLGYGYTF. The chain couples TRBV19 to TRBJ1-2, with D tentatively TRBD1 (5 bases). V lost 3 bases and J 4 bases, leaving 18 bases between the germline ends. Per germline, CDR1 LNHDA and CDR2 SQIVND (reference sequence). CDR3 length equals 16 residues.

There are a few counts of this clonotype. The gene calls are TRBV24-1 and TRBJ2-3; 9 bases line up with TRBD2. V lost 1 base to trimming and J lost 4 bases; unmatched junction nucleotides: 8. Germline V gives CDR1 KGHDR, CDR2 SFDVKD. The CDR3 is 17 residues long. CDR3 nucleotides: TGTGCCACCAGTGATTTAGCGGCTAGCGGGGACCCAGATACGCAGTATTTT. Residues: CATSDLAASGDPDTQYF.

This clonotype was picked up a small number of times. J is TRBJ2-7 and V is TRBV18; possibly TRBD2 for D (6 bases). Germline V gene data show CDR1 as KGHSH and CDR2 as LQKENI. The CDR3 has 15 amino acids. Trimming removed 6 bases at V and 3 bases at J, with 18 bases between. The chain's CDR3 is CASSPGPGDYYEQYF. The CDR3 DNA is TGTGCCAGCTCCCCAGGACCGGGAGATTACTACGAGCAGTACTTC. The full variable domain, its missing parts supplied by reference TRBV18 and TRBJ2-7, is NAGVMQNPRHLVRRRGQEARLRCSPMKGHSHVYWYRQLPEEGLKFMVYLQKENIIDESGMPKERFSAEFPKEGPSILRIQQVVRGDSAAYFCASSPGPGDYYEQYFGPGTRLTVT.

The chain combines TRBV7-2 with TRBJ1-2, with 7 positions matching TRBD1. The trim removed 2 bases at V and 7 bases at J, leaving 4 bases unmatched. In germline, CDR1 is SGHTA, CDR2 FQGNSA. The CDR3 has 13 residues. The chain's CDR3 is CASSLTGEVGYTF. CDR3 DNA sequence: TGTGCCAGCAGCTTAACAGGGGAAGTTGGCTACACCTTC.

This clonotype was picked up a small number of times. The chain combines TRBV4-2 with TRBJ2-3; 9 bases line up with TRBD2. Germline assignment: CDR1 LGHNA and CDR2 YNFKEQ. The V and J ends lost 4 bases and 5 bases, in that order; junction bases with no gene match: 13. This CDR3 spans 17 amino acids. This CDR3 reads CASSPQSWRGGGDTQYF. DNA of the CDR3: TGTGCCAGCAGCCCTCAGTCCTGGCGGGGGGGTGGAGATACGCAGTATTTT.

The chain employs TRBV20-1 and TRBJ1-3, with unresolved D. The V gene lost 3 bases and the J gene lost 0 bases, with 9 bases spanning the gap. The CDR3 totals 14 residues. Germline V gives CDR1 DFQATT, CDR2 SNEGSKA (reference sequence). CDR3 loop: CSASAQSSGNTIYF. DNA for the CDR3: TGCAGTGCTAGTGCACAGAGCTCTGGAAACACCATATATTTT.

This clonotype was observed a few times. The V call is TRBV21-1, the J call TRBJ2-5. TRBV21-1 is a pseudogene. The CDR3 contains 14 residues. CDR3 region: CASSKALGLETQYF. DNA of the CDR3: TGTGCCAGCAGCAAAGCGCTGGGGTTGGAGACCCAGTACTTC.

V usage is TRBV7-2 and J usage is TRBJ2-5; perhaps TRBD2 as D (7 bases). The CDR3 is 15 residues long. The V gene's germline CDR1 is SGHTA and CDR2 FQGNSA. V lost 5 bases to trimming and J lost 0 bases, with 13 bases between them. The CDR3 nucleotides read TGTGCCAGCAGCCCAAGGGGGGGTAACCAAGAGACCCAGTACTTC. Its protein product is CASSPRGGNQETQYF.

This clonotype was counted between two and nine times. This chain connects TRBV5-1 to TRBJ2-1, with D uncertain. The germline V gene has CDR1 SGHRS and CDR2 YFSETQ. There are 11 residues in the CDR3. Trimming took 5 bases from V and 10 from J, leaving 10 bases between them. The chain's CDR3 is CASRKLDEQFF. DNA of the CDR3: TGCGCCAGCAGAAAGTTAGACGAGCAGTTCTTC.

This clonotype appeared a few times. The chain recombines TRBV10-1 with TRBJ2-5; D gene unclear. Trimming shortened V by 2 bases and J by 2 bases, and 6 bases separated the two germline ends. The length of the CDR3 is 13 residues. Germline CDR1 and CDR2: WNHNN and SYGVQD (reference sequence). CDR3 loop: CASSEGQQETQYF. The CDR3 nucleotides are TGCGCCAGCAGTGAGGGTCAGCAAGAGACCCAGTACTTC.

CDR3 DNA: TGCGCCAGCAGCCAGGGGACAGGGGCTCTTAATGAAAAACTGTTTTTT. Protein sequence: CASSQGTGALNEKLFF. The rearrangement links TRBV4-3 to TRBJ1-4, with 10 bases identical to TRBD1. After removal of 3 bases from V and 4 bases from J, the junction contained 5 bases not matched to a gene. Germline V lookup: CDR1 LGHNA, CDR2 YSLEER. The CDR3 runs to 16 residues.

V usage is TRBV5-6 and J usage is TRBJ2-5, with D perhaps TRBD2 (5 bases). CDR1 and CDR2 from the germline V gene are SGHDT and YYEEEE. V lost 4 bases and J 4 bases, leaving 14 bases between the germline ends. This CDR3 contains 14 residues. CDR3 amino acids: CASSPGLFRETQYF. Here the CDR3 DNA reads TGTGCCAGCAGCCCCGGACTCTTCCGAGAGACCCAGTACTTC.

Written as DNA, the CDR3 is TGTGCCAGCAGCTTCTGGGGGACTAGCGGCCCTCCTGGGGAGCTGTTTTTT. Amino acids: CASSFWGTSGPPGELFF. The chain recombines TRBV7-2 with TRBJ2-2, with 11 bases identical to TRBD2. J lost 8 bases, V lost 3 bases, and 11 bases had no gene match. This CDR3 contains 17 residues. Germline lookup yields CDR1 SGHTA and CDR2 FQGNSA.

J is TRBJ2-3 and V is TRBV28, with a tentative D call TRBD1 (7 bases). The CDR3 covers 14 residues. V lost 10 bases and J lost 6, with 20 bases in between. Germline V CDR1 and CDR2: MDHEN, SYDVKM. Written as DNA, the CDR3 is TGTGCCACCCTTGGCGGGGTGACAGGGGATACGCAGTATTTT. Its protein is CATLGGVTGDTQYF. The variable domain in full, with the rest retrieved from reference TRBV28 and TRBJ2-3, is DVKVTQSSRYLVKRTGEKVFLECVQDMDHENMFWYRQDPGLGLRLIYFSYDVKMKEKGDIPEGYSVSREKKERFSLILESASTNQTSMYLCATLGGVTGDTQYFGPGTRLTVL.

The chain links TRBV6-5 to TRBJ2-3; D perhaps matches TRBD1 (6 bases). Looked up from germline, CDR1 is MNHEY and CDR2 is SVGAGI. V was clipped by 2 bases and J by 1 base, with 16 bases between them. The CDR3 length is 17 residues. CDR3 sequence (DNA): TGTGCCAGCAGTTACACCCCCAGGGGCGGTGGCACAGATACGCAGTATTTT. Amino acids: CASSYTPRGGGTDTQYF.